These 14 T cell receptor beta chains share one sample of origin, sequenced in a study of CD8+ T cells in alopecia areata. Investigators isolated RNA and reverse transcribed it into cDNA to act as the sequencing template. Libraries were prepared by immunoSEQ multiplex PCR; TCRdb keeps only in-frame clonotypes and omits some of them. The sample has roughly 190,000 clones, around 60% seen once; the top ten hold roughly 0.67%. The treatment was: oral pan-JAK inhibitor, 5-10 mg twice daily. Here the sequenced sample was CD4+ T cells sorted from blood, taken at week 4, from a patient treated with tofacitinib. The source is a human donor with alopecia areata.

The CDR3 loop is CASARRLDGEQYF. The CDR3 DNA reads TGTGCCAGCGCCCGCCGCTTGGATGGCGAGCAGTACTTC. The chain uses TRBV5-6 and TRBJ2-7; D call uncertain. Germline CDR1 SGHDT, CDR2 YYEEEE. The CDR3 runs 13 residues. Trimming cost V 7 bases and J 6 bases, with 17 bases left between them.

As regards this clone: Other DNA sequences within the sample encode an identical CDR3. V is TRBV29-1 and J is TRBJ1-1; D may be TRBD1 (5 bases). With 4 bases removed from V and 1 base from J, the gap between germline ends came to 7 bases. Germline-derived CDR1 and CDR2 are SQVTM and ANQGSEA. The CDR3 is made up of 12 amino acids. CDR3 region: CSVGGQNTEAFF. The CDR3 DNA sequence: TGCAGCGTTGGGGGCCAGAACACTGAAGCTTTCTTT.

V usage is TRBV30 and J usage is TRBJ2-7; a possible D gene is TRBD2 (7 bases). V shed 0 bases and J shed 6 bases, with 21 bases lying between them. The CDR3 is made up of 16 amino acids. Germline V gene sequence: CDR1 GTSNPN, CDR2 SVGIG (reference sequence). The CDR3, as DNA: TGTGCCTGGAGTGTACGGTTCATCGGGGGGCTAGGCGAGCAGTACTTC. It is translated as CAWSVRFIGGLGEQYF.

The chain joins TRBV13 to TRBJ2-5; D perhaps matches TRBD1 (5 bases). Germline values: CDR1 PRHDT, CDR2 FYEKMQ (reference sequence). The CDR3 spans 15 residues. Deletions cut 0 bases from V and 3 bases from J, with 11 bases between. Here the CDR3 DNA reads TGTGCCAGCAGCTTAGGCTTTGGCAGGGAAGAGACCCAGTACTTC. This encodes CASSLGFGREETQYF.

The rearrangement joins TRBV7-2 to TRBJ2-5, with 14 positions matching TRBD2. There are 18 residues in the CDR3. V dropped 5 bases and J dropped 6; count of bases not matched to a gene: 14. Per germline, CDR1 SGHTA and CDR2 FQGNSA. The CDR3, as DNA: TGTGCCAGCAGCGCGCTGTGGGCTGGACTAGCGGGAGGTCAGACCCAGTACTTC. Residues: CASSALWAGLAGGQTQYF.

The V and J genes are TRBV30 and TRBJ2-7; D possibly matches TRBD1 or TRBD2 (5 bases each). Trimming stripped 8 bases from V and 6 bases from J, with 11 bases between. CDR1 is GTSNPN and CDR2 is SVGIG in the germline V gene (reference sequence). The CDR3 totals 10 residues. The CDR3 nucleotides read TGTGCCGGAGGTAGGGGCGAGCAGTACTTC. It yields the protein CAGGRGEQYF.

The V call is TRBV7-2, the J call TRBJ2-3; 8 bases are a match to TRBD2. Per germline, CDR1 SGHTA and CDR2 FQGNSA. CDR3 size: 15 residues. J lost 0 bases, V lost 5 bases, and 4 bases had no gene match. CDR3 sequence reads: CASSRVAGSTDTQYF. DNA for the CDR3: TGTGCCAGCAGCCGAGTAGCGGGAAGCACAGATACGCAGTATTTT.

The gene calls are TRBV29-1 and TRBJ2-7, with TRBD2 identical over 13 bases. CDR3 length equals 15 residues. V shed 6 bases and J 3 bases; nucleotides not matched to a gene: 8. Germline values: CDR1 SQVTM, CDR2 ANQGSEA. The CDR3 loop reads CSVRDWTSGSYEQYF. CDR3 DNA sequence: TGCAGCGTGCGGGATTGGACTAGCGGGAGCTACGAGCAGTACTTC.

This clone came up a few times. The chain is built from TRBV18 and TRBJ2-5; tentative D call: TRBD2 (5 bases). The CDR3 is 16 amino acids. Per germline, CDR1 KGHSH and CDR2 LQKENI. V lost 5 bases, J lost 4 bases, and 20 bases lay in between. The CDR3 bases are TGTGCCAGCTCATCGCCCCGCAGCGGCGCTGCAGAGACCCAGTACTTC. It yields the protein CASSSPRSGAAETQYF.

The gene calls are TRBV18 and TRBJ1-5; D unresolved. The V gene lost 2 bases and the J gene lost 4 bases, with 9 bases spanning the gap. Per the germline V gene, CDR1 is KGHSH and CDR2 is LQKENI. The CDR3 is made up of 14 amino acids. CDR3 nucleotide sequence: TGTGCCAGCTCACCAGGTACAGAGAATCAGCCCCAGCATTTT. Its translation is CASSPGTENQPQHF.

The chain employs TRBV7-6 and TRBJ2-3; 7 bases are a match to TRBD1. In germline, CDR1 is SGHVS, CDR2 FNYEAQ. The CDR3 has 15 residues. Trimming cost V 5 bases and J 1 base; bases outside gene matches: 6. This CDR3 is CASSLSGTGTDTQYF. CDR3 bases: TGTGCCAGCAGCCTTTCCGGGACAGGCACAGATACGCAGTATTTT.

The J gene is TRBJ2-7, the V gene TRBV30; possibly TRBD2 for D (5 bases). Trimming removed 2 bases at V and 2 bases at J, with 13 bases between. Per the germline V gene, CDR1 is GTSNPN and CDR2 is SVGIG (reference sequence). The CDR3 sequence is 14 residues long. The CDR3 nucleotides are TGTGCCTGGAGTAGACCCGGGATTCCCTACGAGCAGTACTTC. This sequence encodes CAWSRPGIPYEQYF. The variable domain in full, with the rest retrieved from reference TRBV30 and TRBJ2-7, is SQTIHQWPATLVQPVGSPLSLECTVEGTSNPNLYWYRQAAGRGLQLLFYSVGIGQISSEVPQNLSASRPQDRQFILSSKKLLLSDSGFYLCAWSRPGIPYEQYFGPGTRLTVT.

This clone occurred a few times. The chain combines TRBV6-5 with TRBJ2-2, with unresolved D. V was trimmed by 2 bases and J by 5 bases, leaving 9 bases between them. CDR1 is MNHEY, CDR2 SVGAGI, per germline. The CDR3 is made up of 14 amino acids. DNA of the CDR3: TGTGCCAGCAGTTACGGGGTAAAGACCGGGGAGCTGTTTTTT. This translates into CASSYGVKTGELFF.

This clone was seen a handful of times. The chain links TRBV29-1 to TRBJ2-7; D is tentatively TRBD1 or TRBD2 (5 bases each). CDR1 SQVTM and CDR2 ANQGSEA come from the germline V gene. V lost 6 bases to trimming and J lost 7 bases, with 13 bases between them. This CDR3 comprises 11 residues. The CDR3 nucleotides are TGCAGCGTGGGTGGGACGGGTGAGCAGTACTTC. Amino acid sequence: CSVGGTGEQYF.